The count of the clone carrying this TCR beta chain is one. This sample was taken from a study of blood T cell repertoires in COVID-19. TCRdb's copy holds only in-frame clones and misses some; the assay was immunoSEQ multiplex PCR. Among approximately 220,000 clones listed, 75% to 90% were seen once. The CDR3 has 16 amino acids. CDR1 and CDR2 (germline): ENHRY, SYGVKD. Trimming cost V 3 bases and J 8 bases; bases outside gene matches: 10. The chain has TRBV10-3 and TRBJ2-2; 9 nucleotides agree with TRBD1. The sample comprised PBMCs or T cells enriched from blood (not recorded which). The sequence was collected from a man aged 30 to 39 who had recovered from COVID-19. Written as DNA, the CDR3 is TGTGCCATCAGTGACTCGGACAGGGGAGCGAGGGGGGAGCTGTTTTTT. This gives the protein CAISDSDRGARGELFF.